Listed here are 7 T cell receptor beta chains from one sample, sequenced in a study of T cell changes during pregnancy in multiple sclerosis. The data were produced by immunoSEQ multiplex PCR, yet TCRdb's version contains in-frame clones alone and is incomplete. Altogether about 42,000 clones are present, about 85% being singletons, with the ten largest covering more than 0.95%. The material sequenced was CD4+ T cells from peripheral blood mononuclear cells, taken in the second trimester of pregnancy. These receptor sequences come from a female donor with multiple sclerosis, enrolled in a pregnancy study.

The count of this clone is one. V usage is TRBV19 and J usage is TRBJ2-7, with TRBD2 as a possible D gene (5 bases). There are 14 residues in the CDR3. Per germline, CDR1 LNHDA and CDR2 SQIVND (reference sequence). The germline V and J ends were trimmed by 3 bases and 0 bases, with 9 bases remaining between them. CDR3 DNA sequence: TGTGCCAGTAGTATTAACGGGGTCTCCTACGAGCAGTACTTC. Its translation is CASSINGVSYEQYF.

The chain joins TRBV7-2 to TRBJ1-4; 7 bases map to TRBD1. Trimming cost V 5 bases and J 5 bases; bases outside gene matches: 5. The CDR3 runs to 14 residues. CDR1 SGHTA and CDR2 FQGNSA come from the germline V gene. In nucleotides, the CDR3 is TGTGCCAGCAGCCTGACAGGGAGGAATGAAAAACTGTTTTTT. Protein sequence: CASSLTGRNEKLFF.

This CDR3 reads CASAGQTNYGYTF. Here the CDR3 DNA reads TGTGCCAGCGCGGGACAGACTAACTATGGCTACACCTTC. The J gene is TRBJ1-2, the V gene TRBV27, with 7 bases lining up with TRBD1. V gave up 8 bases and J gave up 0 bases; unmatched junction bases: 3. Per germline, CDR1 MNHEY and CDR2 SMNVEV (reference sequence). This CDR3 comprises 13 residues.

V is TRBV7-8 and J is TRBJ2-7; 12 bases are shared with TRBD1. V shed 0 bases, J shed 1 base, and the junction held 10 bases outside the gene matches. Per the germline V gene, CDR1 is SGHVS and CDR2 is FQNEAQ. The CDR3 is 19 amino acids. Here the CDR3 reads CASSLALGQGASLSYEQYF. The CDR3 DNA is TGTGCCAGCAGCTTAGCGCTGGGACAGGGGGCATCCCTTTCCTACGAGCAGTACTTC.

The V and J genes are TRBV6-6 and TRBJ1-1; D is ambiguous. CDR1 and CDR2 (germline): MNHNY, SVGAGI (reference sequence). V lost 2 bases and J 4 bases, leaving 8 bases between the germline ends. The CDR3 length is 13 residues. The chain's CDR3 is CASSYPPSTEAFF. In DNA form, the CDR3 reads TGTGCCAGCAGTTACCCTCCCAGCACTGAAGCTTTCTTT.

In its sample, this clone was seen a few times. The rearrangement uses TRBV10-1 and TRBJ2-7; 7 nucleotides line up with TRBD2. Germline trimming cut 10 bases from V and 1 base from J; bases unmatched to any gene: 7. In germline, CDR1 is WNHNN, CDR2 SYGVQD (reference sequence). The CDR3 is 13 amino acids. DNA of the CDR3: TGCGCCAACCCGGGGAGGGAATCCTACGAGCAGTACTTC. Amino acids: CANPGRESYEQYF.

The chain's CDR3 is CASSEGLRGEKLFF. As DNA, the CDR3 is TGTGCCAGCAGTGAAGGTCTGCGAGGAGAAAAACTGTTTTTT. The chain links TRBV6-1 to TRBJ1-4, with D unclear. CDR1 and CDR2 (germline): MNHNS, SASEGT. The ends were cut back, 1 base at V and 8 bases at J, with 11 bases in the middle. The CDR3 loop spans 14 amino acids.